This T cell receptor beta chain stems from a study of shared T cell receptors in the human thymus. Sequencing was performed with immunoSEQ multiplex PCR; in TCRdb, only in-frame clones are kept and a portion is missing. The sample carries hundreds of thousands of clones, more than 70% recorded once. Germline-derived CDR1 and CDR2 are SGHRS and YFSETQ. The CDR3 has 16 amino acids. J gave up 3 bases and V 5 bases, and 9 bases lay outside the gene matches. The same specimen was also included in a second study, on human thymus T cells.

The V call is TRBV5-1, the J call TRBJ2-3, with 10 bases identical to TRBD1. This sequence was found in a boy less than two years old with a congenital heart defect. Sequences were obtained from thymocytes. The DNA of the CDR3 is TGCGCCAGCAGTCGACTTCCGGGACAGGGGACAGATACGCAGTATTTT. The encoded protein is CASSRLPGQGTDTQYF.